This paragraph covers one T cell receptor beta chain sequence. As yet, its antigen is unknown. The data belong to a study of T cells in Graves' hyperthyroidism and ophthalmopathy. The CDR3 runs 16 residues. The V and J ends lost 5 bases and 8 bases respectively, with 21 bases between them. Germline V gives CDR1 MDHEN, CDR2 SYDVKM. Amplification yielded TCR beta CDR3 regions, with RNA transcripts as the source. Researchers ran a first-round RT-PCR on the TCR CDR3 using the HTBI primer set. TCRdb analysed the multiplex PCR reads with MiXCR anew, one entry per CDR3 protein. The sample has more than 50,000 distinct CDR3 sequences; roughly 52% are singletons. Study-level findings and limits: In the blood, most expanded thyroid clonotypes above 0.001 appeared as well.

The PBMCs were taken from 10 ml of fresh peripheral blood. V is TRBV28 and J is TRBJ1-4; D is unresolved. The TCR was taken from a woman between 25 and 40 years old with Graves' ophthalmopathy. Sequencing was carried out using blood. Here the CDR3 DNA reads TGTGCCAGCAGTCCTCCAGGAGACGGGGTGGGGGAAAAACTGTTTTTT. Encoded protein: CASSPPGDGVGEKLFF.